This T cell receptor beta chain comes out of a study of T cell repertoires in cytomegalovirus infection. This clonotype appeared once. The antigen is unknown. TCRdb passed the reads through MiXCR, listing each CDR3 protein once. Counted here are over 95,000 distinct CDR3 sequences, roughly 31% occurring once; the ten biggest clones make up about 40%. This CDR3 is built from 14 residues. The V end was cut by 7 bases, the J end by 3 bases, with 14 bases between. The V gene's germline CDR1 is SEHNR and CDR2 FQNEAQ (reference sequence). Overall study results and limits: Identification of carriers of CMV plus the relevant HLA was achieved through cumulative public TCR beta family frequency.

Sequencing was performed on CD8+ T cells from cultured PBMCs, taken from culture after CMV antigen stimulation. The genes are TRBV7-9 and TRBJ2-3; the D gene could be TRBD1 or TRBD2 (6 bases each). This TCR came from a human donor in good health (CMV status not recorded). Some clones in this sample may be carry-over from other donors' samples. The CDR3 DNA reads TGTGCCAGCACCCTAGGGGGGCTGACAGATACGCAGTATTTT. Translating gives CASTLGGLTDTQYF.